The 7 T cell receptor beta chains presented below share a single source sample, sequenced in a study of T cell repertoires in cytomegalovirus infection. TCRdb re-derived calls from the reads in MiXCR, one entry per CDR3 protein. The table shows roughly 90,000 distinct CDR3 sequences, with approximately 30% occurring only once. What these receptors recognize is not known. Specimen: CD8+ T cells from cultured PBMCs, collected from culture after CMV antigen stimulation. The receptors come from a human donor in good health (CMV status not recorded). Some clones in this sample may be carry-over from other donors' samples.

The chain couples TRBV5-4 to TRBJ1-5; TRBD1 might be the D (6 bases). Germline CDR1 and CDR2: SGHNT and YYREEE (reference sequence). Deletions cut 5 bases from V and 0 bases from J, with 9 bases between. The CDR3 contains 14 residues. CDR3 bases: TGTGCCAGCAGTCGAGGGGGTAGCAATCAGCCCCAGCATTTT. Its protein is CASSRGGSNQPQHF.

The table lists this clonotype with a few counts. The chain uses TRBV19 and TRBJ2-1, with D tentatively TRBD2 (5 bases). V lost 3 bases, J lost 0 bases, and 9 bases lay in between. Per germline, CDR1 LNHDA and CDR2 SQIVND (reference sequence). CDR3 length: 15 residues. The CDR3 nucleotides read TGTGCCAGTAGTATGGCTGGGAGCTCCTACAATGAGCAGTTCTTC. Protein: CASSMAGSSYNEQFF.

This clonotype was counted many times. The rearrangement links TRBV7-2 to TRBJ2-5; 11 bases are a match to TRBD1. Germline values: CDR1 SGHTA, CDR2 FQGNSA. CDR3 size: 18 residues. V was clipped by 5 bases and J by 2 bases; unmatched bases: 13. CDR3 coding DNA: TGTGCCAGCAGCCGGACAGGGGGCGCGGGCATTGGTCAAGAGACCCAGTACTTC. Its translation is CASSRTGGAGIGQETQYF.

This chain uses TRBV4-2 with TRBJ2-1; 9 bases agree with TRBD2. The V segment lost 0 bases and the J segment 4 bases; nucleotides outside the gene matches: 13. Per the germline V gene, CDR1 is LGHNA and CDR2 is YNFKEQ. The CDR3 is made up of 19 amino acids. The CDR3 DNA is TGTGCCAGCAGCCAAGAGAGGGGCCGCGTCCTAGCGGGGTACAATGAGCAGTTCTTC. It specifies CASSQERGRVLAGYNEQFF.

This clonotype was counted between two and nine times. The chain couples TRBV13 to TRBJ2-7, with 7 bases aligning to TRBD1. This CDR3 is built from 14 residues. With V trimmed by 5 bases and J by 3 bases, 7 bases remained unmatched. Germline-derived CDR1 and CDR2 are PRHDT and FYEKMQ (reference sequence). For the CDR3, the DNA is TGTGCCAGCAGCGAAACCGGGACAGACTACGAGCAGTACTTC. It yields the protein CASSETGTDYEQYF.

The chain is built from TRBV7-9 and TRBJ2-1; 13 positions agree with TRBD2. The J segment lost 6 bases and the V segment lost 4 bases, leaving 15 bases of the junction unmatched. Germline V CDR1 and CDR2: SEHNR, FQNEAQ (reference sequence). CDR3 length: 19 residues. DNA for the CDR3: TGTGCCAGCAGCTCCCCGAAAACTAGCGGGGGGGCCGAGGGCAATGAGCAGTTCTTC. It encodes CASSSPKTSGGAEGNEQFF.

The chain uses TRBV19 and TRBJ2-2, with a possible D match to TRBD1 (6 bases). V lost 10 bases, J lost 0 bases, and 18 bases lay in between. Per germline, CDR1 LNHDA and CDR2 SQIVND (reference sequence). The CDR3 length is 16 residues. This CDR3 reads CATSYRVVPNTGELFF. As DNA, the CDR3 is TGTGCCACCTCCTACAGGGTTGTGCCGAACACCGGGGAGCTGTTTTTT.